Below, 24 T cell receptor beta chains from the same sample are listed, as sequenced in a study of blood T cell repertoires in COVID-19. Data came from immunoSEQ multiplex PCR; TCRdb stores just in-frame clones and leaves some out. The sample gives hundreds of thousands of clones, roughly nine tenths of which show up once; 3% is in the top ten. Sequencing used peripheral blood. These receptors came from a man aged 18 to 30 with active or convalescent COVID-19.

The chain employs TRBV6-5 and TRBJ2-5; TRBD2 might be the D (5 bases). Trimming pared 2 bases from V and 5 bases from J, leaving 18 bases between. This CDR3 has 16 residues. Germline V gene sequence: CDR1 MNHEY, CDR2 SVGAGI. The CDR3 DNA reads as TGTGCCAGCAGTTACCTCGCCGAGAACCCGGGGGAGACCCAGTACTTC. Amino acid sequence: CASSYLAENPGETQYF.

In nucleotides, the CDR3 is TGTGCCAGCAGCTTAGATCCCTGGGGAGGTAACGGTGAGCAGTTCTTC. Translating it yields CASSLDPWGGNGEQFF. The chain is built from TRBV11-3 and TRBJ2-1; D is possibly TRBD2 (6 bases). The V end lost 0 bases, the J end lost 9 bases, and 18 bases lay between the germline ends. The CDR3 contains 16 residues. In germline, CDR1 is SGHNT, CDR2 YENEEA.

The J gene is TRBJ2-5, the V gene TRBV6-6, with 13 bases lining up with TRBD2. The germline CDR1 and CDR2 sequences are MNHNY and SVGAGI (reference sequence). CDR3 size: 19 residues. V lost 5 bases and J lost 3; bases outside the gene matches: 15. This CDR3 is CASSPFYTSGGADEETQYF. The CDR3 DNA follows: TGTGCCAGCAGTCCTTTCTACACTAGCGGGGGGGCGGATGAAGAGACCCAGTACTTC.

Only one count was recorded for this clone. The chain combines TRBV10-3 with TRBJ1-1; no clear D gene. The CDR3 runs 14 residues. The germline gives CDR1 ENHRY, CDR2 SYGVKD. Trimming pared 7 bases from V and 3 bases from J, leaving 15 bases between. CDR3: CAINFAFTDTEAFF. The CDR3 region has the DNA TGTGCCATCAACTTCGCATTCACAGACACTGAAGCTTTCTTT.

The chain joins TRBV2 to TRBJ1-1; 11 positions agree with TRBD1. With 3 bases clipped from V and 4 bases from J, the junction kept 4 bases outside the gene matches. The V gene's germline CDR1 is SNHLY and CDR2 FYNNEI. The CDR3 is made up of 15 amino acids. The CDR3 is CASSDWDRGSTEAFF. The CDR3 coding sequence is TGTGCCAGCAGTGATTGGGACAGGGGGTCCACTGAAGCTTTCTTT.

V usage is TRBV7-8 and J usage is TRBJ2-1; 10 positions match TRBD2. Trimming at V came to 5 bases and at J to 8 bases, leaving 6 bases not matched to a gene. Germline lookup yields CDR1 SGHVS and CDR2 FQNEAQ. CDR3 length equals 14 residues. The CDR3 coding sequence is TGTGCCAGCAGCAGCGGGGGGGCCTCGGATGAGCAGTTCTTC. Its translation: CASSSGGASDEQFF.

This rearrangement joins TRBV28 to TRBJ1-2; tentatively, D is TRBD1 (5 bases). V dropped 8 bases and J dropped 1 base, with 11 bases sitting between them. Germline V gene sequence: CDR1 MDHEN, CDR2 SYDVKM. The CDR3 is 13 amino acids. The CDR3 DNA sequence: TGTGCCAGCGCGGGGGTCGATAACTATGGCTACACCTTC. Residues: CASAGVDNYGYTF.

The chain uses TRBV27 and TRBJ1-2, with 9 bases that match TRBD1. The trim removed 6 bases at V and 7 bases at J, leaving 9 bases unmatched. This CDR3 spans 14 amino acids. Per germline, CDR1 MNHEY and CDR2 SMNVEV (reference sequence). The CDR3, as DNA: TGTGCCAGCAGCGAACAGGGGGCGCTTATTGGCTACACCTTC. Protein: CASSEQGALIGYTF.

The V gene is TRBV11-2, the J gene TRBJ2-1; D uncertain. CDR3 length: 16 residues. Germline CDR1 and CDR2: SGHAT and FQNNGV. V was pared by 5 bases and J by 7 bases, with 21 bases between. The CDR3 loop is CASSPPSARPLNEQFF. The CDR3 DNA reads as TGTGCCAGCAGCCCGCCCAGCGCGAGACCCTTGAATGAGCAGTTCTTC. Complete variable domain (other parts from reference TRBV11-2 and TRBJ2-1): EAGVAQSPRYKIIEKRQSVAFWCNPISGHATLYWYQQILGQGPKLLIQFQNNGVVDDSQLPKDRFSAERLKGVDSTLKIQPAKLEDSAVYLCASSPPSARPLNEQFFGPGTRLTVL.

The chain combines TRBV12-5 with TRBJ1-6; D is unclear. Germline-derived CDR1 and CDR2 are LGHNT and FRNRAP. The CDR3 has 19 residues. V lost 3 bases and J 0 bases, leaving 18 bases between the germline ends. Written as DNA, the CDR3 is TGTGCTAGTGGTTTCACCGTCGGTCGCCAAAGCTCCTATAATTCACCCCTCCACTTT. This encodes CASGFTVGRQSSYNSPLHF.

The rearrangement joins TRBV7-9 to TRBJ2-6; 10 nucleotides agree with TRBD1. The germline CDR1 and CDR2 sequences are SEHNR and FQNEAQ (reference sequence). The J segment lost 0 bases and the V segment lost 11 bases, leaving 7 bases of the junction unmatched. The CDR3 contains 16 residues. The CDR3 DNA is TGTGCCGGTGGACAGGGGGTCTCCTCTGGGGCCAACGTCCTGACTTTC. This sequence encodes CAGGQGVSSGANVLTF.

The CDR3 sequence: CASRRWQGRDNYGYTF. CDR3 DNA sequence: TGTGCCAGCCGCCGGTGGCAGGGAAGGGATAACTATGGCTACACCTTC. This chain uses TRBV6-2 or TRBV6-3 with TRBJ1-2; D may be TRBD1 (5 bases). Trimming pared 8 bases from V and 1 base from J, leaving 20 bases between. This CDR3 has 16 residues. CDR1 is MNHEY and CDR2 is SVGEGT in the germline V gene.

This chain links TRBV30 with TRBJ1-6; D gene ambiguous. Germline CDR1 reads GTSNPN; CDR2 reads SVGIG (reference sequence). V was trimmed by 3 bases and J by 12 bases, leaving 15 bases between them. This CDR3 contains 13 residues. CDR3 amino acids: CAWSTAGTKPLHF. CDR3 nucleotides: TGTGCCTGGAGCACCGCGGGAACCAAACCCCTCCACTTT.

For the CDR3, the DNA is TGTGCCACCAGCATAGGGACAGTGGGCGATTCACCCCTCCACTTT. It codes for CATSIGTVGDSPLHF. The chain joins TRBV15 to TRBJ1-6; TRBD1 aligns across 7 bases. CDR1 LNHNV and CDR2 YYDKDF come from the germline V gene (reference sequence). CDR3 length: 15 amino acids. Trimming removed 4 bases from V and 8 bases from J; junction bases left unmatched: 8.

V gene TRBV7-2 combines with J gene TRBJ2-3; 10 nucleotides align to TRBD2. Germline V lookup: CDR1 SGHTA, CDR2 FQGNSA. The CDR3 totals 15 residues. With 2 bases clipped from V and 7 bases from J, the junction kept 6 bases outside the gene matches. CDR3 protein: CASSLPSGSLYTQYF. The DNA of the CDR3 is TGTGCCAGCAGCTTACCTAGCGGGAGCTTGTATACGCAGTATTTT.

The rearrangement joins TRBV7-2 to TRBJ1-6; D gene ambiguous. CDR1 SGHTA and CDR2 FQGNSA come from the germline V gene. Trimming stripped 0 bases from V and 10 bases from J, with 7 bases between. The length of the CDR3 is 13 residues. The DNA of the CDR3 is TGTGCCAGCAGCTTAGCAGAGAGCTCACCCCTCCACTTT. Translation gives CASSLAESSPLHF. Using reference TRBV7-2 and TRBJ1-6 for the parts outside the CDR3, the full variable domain is GAGVSQSPSNKVTEKGKDVELRCDPISGHTALYWYRQSLGQGLEFLIYFQGNSAPDKSGLPSDRFSAERTGGSVSTLTIQRTQQEDSAVYLCASSLAESSPLHFGNGTRLTVT.

This chain connects TRBV27 to TRBJ1-5; possibly TRBD1 for D (6 bases). Per the germline V gene, CDR1 is MNHEY and CDR2 is SMNVEV (reference sequence). Trimming removed 5 bases at V and 0 bases at J, with 11 bases between. CDR3 length equals 15 residues. The DNA for the CDR3 is TGTGCCAGCAGTATTACAGGGAATAGCAATCAGCCCCAGCATTTT. Protein product: CASSITGNSNQPQHF.

The chain is built from TRBV28 and TRBJ1-2; possibly TRBD1 for D (6 bases). V lost 2 bases and J 8 bases, leaving 15 bases between the germline ends. Per the germline V gene, CDR1 is MDHEN and CDR2 is SYDVKM. This CDR3 spans 14 amino acids. CDR3 protein: CASSLSRGARGYTF. In nucleotides, the CDR3 is TGTGCCAGCAGTTTAAGCCGGGGGGCGAGGGGCTACACCTTC.

The chain links TRBV27 to TRBJ1-1, with a weak D call TRBD1 (6 bases). The CDR3 loop spans 14 amino acids. V shed 5 bases and J shed 3 bases, with 13 bases lying between them. Germline V CDR1 and CDR2: MNHEY, SMNVEV (reference sequence). CDR3 amino acids: CASSLRGTYTEAFF. The CDR3 DNA reads as TGTGCCAGCAGTCTCAGGGGTACGTACACTGAAGCTTTCTTT.

V and J are TRBV5-1 and TRBJ1-1; 7 nucleotides agree with TRBD1. The V gene's germline CDR1 is SGHRS and CDR2 YFSETQ. The CDR3 contains 15 residues. With V trimmed by 5 bases and J by 2 bases, 9 bases remained unmatched. The CDR3 DNA follows: TGCGCCAGCAGAATGGCGGGACAGAGAAACACTGAAGCTTTCTTT. This translates into CASRMAGQRNTEAFF.

V usage is TRBV6-2 or TRBV6-3 and J usage is TRBJ2-2; D possibly corresponds to TRBD2 (6 bases). The CDR3 loop spans 18 amino acids. V lost 4 bases to trimming and J lost 1 base, with 19 bases between them. Looked up from germline, CDR1 is MNHEY and CDR2 is SVGEGT. The DNA of the CDR3 is TGTGCCAGCAGTTTCAGCAGGGCAGGCGGGAAGAACACCGGGGAGCTGTTTTTT. It yields the protein CASSFSRAGGKNTGELFF.

This sequence joins TRBV4-3 and TRBJ1-2; maybe TRBD1 (5 bases). Germline V lookup: CDR1 LGHNA, CDR2 YSLEER. This CDR3 has 15 residues. The V end lost 1 base, the J end lost 0 bases, and 9 bases lay between the germline ends. The CDR3 DNA reads TGCGCCAGCAGCCAAGTGCAGGGTTCTAACTATGGCTACACCTTC. Translation gives CASSQVQGSNYGYTF.

This chain links TRBV21-1 with TRBJ1-5. TRBV21-1 is tagged as a pseudogene. The CDR3 consists of 16 residues. The CDR3 spells CASSKATAGAHQPQHF. The DNA for the CDR3 is TGTGCCAGCAGCAAAGCGACCGCGGGGGCGCACCAGCCCCAGCATTTT.

The chain has TRBV2 and TRBJ1-6, with 7 bases matching TRBD1. CDR3 size: 14 residues. The germline CDR1 and CDR2 sequences are SNHLY and FYNNEI. With V trimmed by 8 bases and J by 10 bases, 11 bases remained unmatched. The chain's CDR3 is CASGTALPQSPLHF. DNA of the CDR3: TGTGCCAGCGGGACAGCCCTCCCGCAATCACCCCTCCACTTT.